The clone carrying this TCR beta chain has a handful of counts. The antigen is unknown. The TCRbeta library incorporated unique molecular identifiers. TCRdb re-called the PCR reads with MiXCR, one entry per CDR3 protein. The table has hundreds of thousands of distinct CDR3 sequences, roughly 13% seen once. CDR3 length: 15 amino acids. V lost 2 bases to trimming and J lost 3 bases, with 16 bases between them. CDR1 is SQVTM and CDR2 is ANQGSEA in the germline V gene. The data originate from a study of T-cell reconstitution after alpha-beta-depleted transplantation in children. Regarding the study as a whole: T-cell counts and diversity at one year post-transplant came mainly from newly produced T cells. Reported findings indicate that, about two months after transplant, alpha-beta T cells came from several hundred expanded clones, which were derived from non-depleted graft cells.

The sequence came from a male patient under 18 who had a stem cell transplant for acute myeloid leukemia, so the T cells may come from the graft donor. The rearrangement joins TRBV29-1 to TRBJ2-5; D call uncertain. The source was PBMCs, mostly from graft donor cells, collected 360 days after TCRalphabeta/CD19-depleted stem cell transplant. CDR3 DNA sequence: TGCAGCGTTGAATCCATACGTCCTGGGGAAGAGACCCAGTACTTC. It specifies CSVESIRPGEETQYF.